The rows below give T cell receptor beta chains drawn from one sample of a study of cytomegalovirus exposure and HLA in healthy donors. Measured with immunoSEQ multiplex PCR; TCRdb has only the in-frame clones, and not every one. The sample includes 65,000 to 90,000 clones, around 70% of them seen just once. Sample: PBMCs. These receptor sequences come from a woman aged 35 to 49 in good health and CMV-seropositive. Each CDR3 is given with its conserved first and last residue. Each record gives: D gene, clone size, J gene, V gene, CDR3 protein, CDR3 DNA. The D gene is left open where the match is weak. Where a row states a size, it is once, few, many or the class of an expanded clone; other rows omit it.

TRBD1 | - | TRBJ2-5 | TRBV5-4 | CASSSGQGRETQYF | TGTGCCAGCAGCTCCGGACAGGGAAGAGAGACCCAGTACTTC
- | once | TRBJ1-4 | TRBV28 | CASSLLGENEKLFF | TGTGCCAGCAGTTTATTAGGAGAGAATGAAAAACTGTTTTTT
- | few | TRBJ2-3 | TRBV5-1 | CASSLDGLSVDTQYF | TGCGCCAGCAGCTTGGATGGACTATCCGTGGATACGCAGTATTTT
- | - | TRBJ2-5 | TRBV18 | CASSPIADQETQYF | TGTGCCAGCTCACCAATAGCGGACCAAGAGACCCAGTACTTC
- | - | TRBJ2-7 | TRBV4-1 | CASSQVWAQQVEQYF | TGCGCCAGCAGCCAGGTTTGGGCGCAACAGGTCGAGCAGTACTTC
- | - | TRBJ2-1 | TRBV5-1 | CASSGSFGGEQFF | TGCGCCAGCAGTGGGAGCTTCGGCGGGGAGCAGTTCTTC
TRBD2 | - | TRBJ2-7 | TRBV2 | CASRGLAGDPYEQYF | TGTGCCAGCAGAGGACTAGCGGGAGATCCCTACGAGCAGTACTTC
- | - | TRBJ1-2 | TRBV6-5 | CASRQGPYGYTF | TGTGCCAGCAGACAGGGCCCCTATGGCTACACCTTC
- | - | TRBJ2-3 | TRBV6-1 | CAEGGDTDTQYF | TGTGCAGAAGGAGGGGACACAGATACGCAGTATTTT
- | - | TRBJ2-2 | TRBV7-2 | CASLWGSGNTGELFF | TGTGCCAGCCTTTGGGGTAGCGGTAACACCGGGGAGCTGTTTTTT
- | - | TRBJ1-3 | TRBV6-1 | CASSERWSISGNTIYF | TGTGCCAGCAGTGAACGGTGGTCCATCTCTGGAAACACCATATATTTT
- | - | TRBJ1-5 | TRBV19 | CASSTEAGAWNQPQHF | TGTGCCAGTAGTACAGAGGCTGGGGCTTGGAATCAGCCCCAGCATTTT
- | - | TRBJ1-4 | TRBV14 | CASSQGPEAGENEKLFF | TGTGCCAGCAGCCAAGGCCCCGAGGCAGGGGAAAATGAAAAACTGTTTTTT
TRBD1 | - | TRBJ2-7 | TRBV27 | CASRGQGRRYEQYF | TGTGCCAGCAGGGGACAGGGGAGACGATACGAGCAGTACTTC
TRBD2 | - | TRBJ2-7 | TRBV5-1 | CASSFASLAGGDEQYF | TGCGCCAGCAGCTTCGCGTCGCTAGCGGGAGGGGACGAGCAGTACTTC
TRBD2 | - | TRBJ2-1 | TRBV28 | CASKSGGSYNEQFF | TGTGCCAGCAAGTCGGGGGGCTCCTACAATGAGCAGTTCTTC
- | - | TRBJ2-7 | TRBV5-1 | CASSITESYEQYF | TGCGCCAGCAGCATTACCGAGTCCTACGAGCAGTACTTC
- | - | TRBJ2-2 | TRBV5-5 | CASSLQLTGELFF | TGTGCCAGCAGCTTGCAACTCACCGGGGAGCTGTTTTTT
TRBD1 | - | TRBJ1-1 | TRBV28 | CASSLIFVVRDRMNTEAFF | TGTGCCAGCAGTTTAATCTTCGTTGTTAGGGACAGGATGAACACTGAAGCTTTCTTT
TRBD1 | - | TRBJ2-5 | TRBV7-8 | CASSRQGSETQYF | TGTGCCAGCAGCCGACAGGGAAGTGAGACCCAGTACTTC
TRBD1 | - | TRBJ2-2 | TRBV5-4 | CASSTRQGWDTGELFF | TGTGCCAGCAGCACCAGACAGGGTTGGGACACCGGGGAGCTGTTTTTT
TRBD1 | - | TRBJ1-1 | TRBV4-1 | CASSQDRGRTEAFF | TGCGCCAGCAGCCAAGACAGGGGGCGGACTGAAGCTTTCTTT
- | once | TRBJ1-1 | TRBV29-1 | CSLRDEGLRTEAFF | TGCAGCCTCCGAGACGAGGGCTTAAGGACTGAAGCTTTCTTT
- | - | TRBJ1-2 | TRBV6-5 | CASSRGTNYGYTF | TGTGCCAGCAGTAGGGGAACTAACTATGGCTACACCTTC
TRBD1 | few | TRBJ2-3 | TRBV29-1 | CSVEEDRGGYTQYF | TGCAGCGTTGAAGAGGACAGGGGCGGGTATACGCAGTATTTT
TRBD1 | - | TRBJ2-7 | TRBV7-9 | CASSVSGTGLTYEQYF | TGTGCCAGCAGCGTATCCGGGACAGGGTTAACCTACGAGCAGTACTTC
TRBD2 | once | TRBJ2-3 | TRBV15 | CATSSRLAAATDTQYF | TGTGCCACCAGCAGTCGACTAGCTGCAGCCACAGATACGCAGTATTTT
TRBD1 | few | TRBJ1-4 | TRBV4-1 | CASSQDRTGGSRTNEKLFF | TGCGCCAGCAGCCAAGATAGGACAGGGGGGAGTAGGACTAATGAAAAACTGTTTTTT
TRBD1 | - | TRBJ2-5 | TRBV6-5 | CASRGDRRQETQYF | TGTGCCAGCAGGGGGGACAGACGTCAAGAGACCCAGTACTTC
- | few | TRBJ2-7 | TRBV28 | CASTIGGTVTYEQYF | TGTGCCAGCACCATAGGGGGGACAGTTACCTACGAGCAGTACTTC
TRBD1 | - | TRBJ2-7 | TRBV14 | CASSQGTGGYEQYF | TGTGCCAGCAGCCAAGGGACAGGGGGCTACGAGCAGTACTTC
TRBD1 | - | TRBJ1-4 | TRBV15 | CATSSRQGAGWATNEKLFF | TGTGCCACCAGCAGTCGACAGGGGGCAGGTTGGGCAACTAATGAAAAACTGTTTTTT
TRBD2 | - | TRBJ2-6 | TRBV14 | CASSQGLAAGANVLTF | TGTGCCAGCAGCCAAGGACTAGCGGCCGGGGCCAACGTCCTGACTTTC
- | - | TRBJ2-7 | TRBV29-1 | CSVVGTSGVEQYF | TGCAGCGTTGTAGGGACAAGTGGCGTAGAGCAGTACTTC
- | - | TRBJ2-5 | TRBV7-2 | CASSLGSRETQYF | TGTGCCAGCAGCTTAGGCTCCAGAGAGACCCAGTACTTC
- | - | TRBJ1-2 | TRBV9 | CASSVDSYGYTF | TGTGCCAGCAGCGTAGACAGCTATGGCTACACCTTC
- | - | TRBJ1-2 | TRBV25-1 | CASSDPFTTGNYGYTF | TGTGCCAGCAGTGACCCCTTCACAACAGGCAACTATGGCTACACCTTC
TRBD2 | - | TRBJ2-5 | TRBV6-1 | CASSELAGTYQETQYF | TGTGCCAGCAGTGAATTAGCGGGGACGTACCAAGAGACCCAGTACTTC
- | - | TRBJ1-4 | TRBV12-5 | CASERNEKLFF | TGTGCTAGCGAGAGGAATGAAAAACTGTTTTTT
- | - | TRBJ2-1 | TRBV19 | CASSLRRDWGNEQFF | TGTGCCAGTAGTTTGCGAAGGGACTGGGGCAATGAGCAGTTCTTC
- | - | TRBJ2-7 | TRBV10-3 | CAISGAGYEQYF | TGTGCCATCAGTGGAGCCGGCTACGAGCAGTACTTC
TRBD1 | - | TRBJ1-1 | TRBV30 | CAWRVPSVGGADF | TGTGCCTGGAGGGTACCGTCCGTAGGGGGCGCGGATTTT
- | - | TRBJ1-1 | TRBV28 | CASSLWARGNTEAFF | TGTGCCAGCAGTTTATGGGCCAGGGGCAACACTGAAGCTTTCTTT
- | - | TRBJ1-2 | TRBV30 | CAWSISVNYGYTF | TGTGCCTGGAGTATCAGCGTAAACTATGGCTACACCTTC
TRBD2 | - | TRBJ2-1 | TRBV27 | CASSLTSGSRLSNEQFF | TGTGCCAGCAGTTTGACTAGCGGGAGTAGATTAAGCAATGAGCAGTTCTTC
- | - | TRBJ2-3 | TRBV7-9 | CASSSLGGLPYTDTQYF | TGTGCCAGCAGCTCCCTTGGGGGCCTACCTTACACAGATACGCAGTATTTT
- | - | TRBJ2-5 | TRBV30 | CAWSGMHQETQYF | TGTGCCTGGAGCGGTATGCACCAAGAGACCCAGTACTTC
TRBD2 | - | TRBJ2-3 | TRBV7-2 | CASSLVSGDSSTDTQYF | TGTGCCAGCAGCTTAGTTAGCGGGGACTCTAGCACAGATACGCAGTATTTT
TRBD1 | - | TRBJ1-5 | TRBV27 | CASKRGTGRTSNQPQHF | TGTGCCAGCAAAAGAGGGACAGGGCGGACGAGCAATCAGCCCCAGCATTTT
- | - | TRBJ1-1 | TRBV7-8 | CASSLKRQQGGTEAFF | TGTGCCAGCAGCTTAAAAAGGCAACAGGGCGGTACTGAAGCTTTCTTT
TRBD1 | - | TRBJ2-7 | TRBV28 | CATNYRGAYEQYF | TGTGCCACCAATTACAGGGGCGCCTACGAGCAGTACTTC